Detailed here is one T cell receptor beta chain. Germline lookup yields CDR1 SGHRS and CDR2 YFSETQ. The V and J ends lost 6 bases and 5 bases respectively, with 11 bases between them. CDR3 length: 12 amino acids. Here immunoSEQ multiplex PCR was the method, and the copy in TCRdb shows in-frame clones only, minus some. The table lists hundreds of thousands of clones, approximately 92% of them singletons. This entry belongs to a study of control samples from healthy donors and cancer patients. V is TRBV5-1 and J is TRBJ2-5; D is unresolved. Sequenced sample: PBMCs. This TCR was recovered from a man aged 40-50 years with head and neck cancer. The CDR3 is CASTEPGETQYF. CDR3 nucleotides: TGCGCCAGCACTGAGCCTGGGGAGACCCAGTACTTC.